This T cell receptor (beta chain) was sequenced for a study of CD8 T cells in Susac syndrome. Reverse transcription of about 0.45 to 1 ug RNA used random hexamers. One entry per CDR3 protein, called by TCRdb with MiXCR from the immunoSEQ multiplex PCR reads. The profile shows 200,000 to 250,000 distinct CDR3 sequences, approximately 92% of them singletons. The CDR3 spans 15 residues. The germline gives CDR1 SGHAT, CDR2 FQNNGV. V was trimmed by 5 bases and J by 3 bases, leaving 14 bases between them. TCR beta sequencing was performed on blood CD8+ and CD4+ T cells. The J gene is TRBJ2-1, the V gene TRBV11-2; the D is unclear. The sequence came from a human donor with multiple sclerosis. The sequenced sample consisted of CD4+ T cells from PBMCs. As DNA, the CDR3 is TGTGCCAGCAGCCAAGGAGAATCCCGCTACAATGAGCAGTTCTTC. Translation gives CASSQGESRYNEQFF.